A single sample is the source of the 18 T cell receptor beta chains below, sequenced in a study of post-analysis software for immune sequencing data. Study results and caveats: The study found TRBV5-6, TRBV5-1 and TRBV20-1 among five or six TRBV segments more frequent in patients than controls.

TCR beta cDNA libraries had unique molecular identifiers. TCRdb analysed the PCR reads with MiXCR anew, one entry per CDR3 protein. The repertoire holds 750,000 to 950,000 distinct CDR3 sequences, with about 50% as singletons. These receptors' targets are unknown. Input material: blood. These receptors all come from a girl aged 10-17 years with multiple sclerosis.

The V and J genes are TRBV29-1 and TRBJ2-7; D might be TRBD1 or TRBD2, each matching 5 bases. CDR3 length equals 16 residues. The germline V and J ends were trimmed by 4 bases and 2 bases, with 21 bases remaining between them. Germline V gene data show CDR1 as SQVTM and CDR2 as ANQGSEA. The CDR3 here is CSVGPPPGRPAYEQYF. The CDR3, as DNA: TGCAGCGTTGGGCCTCCACCGGGACGACCTGCCTACGAGCAGTACTTC.

The chain links TRBV20-1 to TRBJ2-3; 8 positions match TRBD2. Germline lookup yields CDR1 DFQATT and CDR2 SNEGSKA (reference sequence). The CDR3 loop spans 16 amino acids. Trimming cost V 6 bases and J 6 bases; bases outside gene matches: 17. The CDR3 spells CSAPPGLAERRDTQYF. The CDR3 nucleotides read TGCAGTGCCCCCCCCGGACTAGCAGAACGGCGGGATACGCAGTATTTT.

The chain carries TRBV5-6 and TRBJ2-3; 9 bases line up with TRBD1. CDR1 SGHDT and CDR2 YYEEEE come from the germline V gene. There are 16 residues in the CDR3. Unmatched junction bases numbered 11, after V lost 5 bases and J lost 4 bases. The CDR3 nucleotides are TGTGCCAGCAGTCTATGGTGGGGACAGGGTGCAGATACGCAGTATTTT. Its translation: CASSLWWGQGADTQYF.

This clonotype came up a few times. The chain carries TRBV5-1 and TRBJ2-5; 8 bases are shared with TRBD2. CDR1 is SGHRS, CDR2 YFSETQ, per germline. The CDR3 covers 15 residues. J gave up 0 bases and V 2 bases, and 3 bases lay outside the gene matches. For the CDR3, the DNA is TGCGCCAGCAGCTTCAAGCGGGGGTACCAAGAGACCCAGTACTTC. Encoded protein: CASSFKRGYQETQYF.

The rearrangement joins TRBV12-3 or TRBV12-4 to TRBJ2-7; D is undetermined. V was cut by 6 bases and J by 0 bases, with 9 bases left in between. The CDR3 totals 13 residues. For the CDR3, the DNA is TGTGCCAGCAGGCAACCTAGCTCCTACGAGCAGTACTTC. Translated: CASRQPSSYEQYF.

The genes are TRBV14 and TRBJ2-1, with TRBD2 matching over 15 bases. The V and J ends lost 4 bases and 4 bases, in that order; junction bases with no gene match: 11. CDR1 is SGHDN, CDR2 FVKESK, per germline. The CDR3 extends over 19 amino acids. CDR3 sequence: CASSRTGLAGGRGYNEQFF. DNA for the CDR3: TGTGCCAGCAGCCGGACGGGACTAGCGGGGGGTCGGGGATACAATGAGCAGTTCTTC.

The rearrangement joins TRBV20-1 to TRBJ1-4; no clear D. The CDR3 is 12 residues long. V dropped 6 bases and J dropped 8 bases, with 13 bases sitting between them. Per germline, CDR1 DFQATT and CDR2 SNEGSKA (reference sequence). The CDR3 region is CSATGSSEKLFF. The CDR3 DNA reads TGCAGTGCGACCGGGAGCTCCGAAAAACTGTTTTTT.

This clonotype was detected a few times. The chain joins TRBV29-1 to TRBJ2-5; D is uncertain. CDR1 and CDR2 (germline): SQVTM, ANQGSEA. There are 12 residues in the CDR3. Trimming cost V 6 bases and J 5 bases, with 13 bases left between them. CDR3 sequence: CSVETLGETQYF. CDR3 coding DNA: TGCAGCGTCGAAACCCTGGGGGAGACCCAGTACTTC. Variable domain in full (rest from reference TRBV29-1 and TRBJ2-5): SAVISQKPSRDICQRGTSLTIQCQVDSQVTMMFWYRQQPGQSLTLIATANQGSEATYESGFVIDKFPISRPNLTFSTLTVSNMSPEDSSIYLCSVETLGETQYFGPGTRLLVL.

The rearrangement uses TRBV14 and TRBJ2-7; the match to TRBD1 covers 8 bases. The CDR3 is 15 amino acids. V shed 8 bases, J shed 5 bases, and the junction held 14 bases outside the gene matches. The germline CDR1 and CDR2 sequences are SGHDN and FVKESK. The CDR3 DNA reads as TGTGCCAGCTCCACTTACAGGGGGAAGGCCAACGAGCAGTACTTC. Translation: CASSTYRGKANEQYF.

The chain uses TRBV5-1 and TRBJ2-1; D uncertain. The CDR3 spans 14 residues. Trimming cost V 7 bases and J 0 bases, with 11 bases left between them. The germline V gene has CDR1 SGHRS and CDR2 YFSETQ. Here the CDR3 DNA reads TGCGCCAGCGCCGATTCGAACTCCTACAATGAGCAGTTCTTC. Translation gives CASADSNSYNEQFF.

This clonotype appeared a single time. This rearrangement joins TRBV13 to TRBJ2-1, with 8 nucleotides matching TRBD1. Germline CDR1 and CDR2: PRHDT and FYEKMQ (reference sequence). V shed 4 bases and J 3 bases; nucleotides not matched to a gene: 5. This CDR3 is 15 amino acids long. The DNA for the CDR3 is TGTGCCAGCAGCTCGGGACAGGTAGGCTACAATGAGCAGTTCTTC. Translating gives CASSSGQVGYNEQFF.

This clonotype was seen a handful of times. The V call is TRBV10-2, the J call TRBJ2-1; 9 bases map to TRBD2. Trimming at V came to 4 bases and at J to 4 bases, leaving 5 bases not matched to a gene. The CDR3 loop spans 15 amino acids. Germline loops: CDR1 WSHSY, CDR2 SAAADI. The CDR3 nucleotides are TGCGCCAGCAGTGCGGCGGGGGGGGGATACAATGAGCAGTTCTTC. Translated: CASSAAGGGYNEQFF.

This chain connects TRBV11-2 to TRBJ2-4, with D maybe TRBD1 (7 bases). The V and J ends lost 4 bases and 1 base respectively, with 14 bases between them. This CDR3 is built from 16 residues. CDR1 is SGHAT, CDR2 FQNNGV, per germline. CDR3 bases: TGTGCCAGCAGCTCTTTGACAGGGAGGGCCAAAAACATTCAGTACTTC. Protein product: CASSSLTGRAKNIQYF.

Points on this clonotype: A much larger clonotype is one base distant, so this may be a read error. This chain links TRBV7-8 with TRBJ2-6; 10 bases are shared with TRBD2. The CDR3 loop spans 18 amino acids. The germline V gene encodes CDR1 SGHVS and CDR2 FQNEAQ. The CDR3 DNA reads TGTGCCAGCAGCTTCTCCCTAGCGGGAGTCTCTGGGGCCAACGTCCGGACTTTC. It specifies CASSFSLAGVSGANVRTF.

This clonotype was counted a few times. The V and J genes are TRBV4-2 and TRBJ2-1, with a tentative D call TRBD2 (6 bases). In germline, CDR1 is LGHNA, CDR2 YNFKEQ. The CDR3 length is 16 residues. The V end was cut by 3 bases, the J end by 6 bases, with 18 bases between. The CDR3 DNA reads TGTGCCAGCAGCCAGACCGGGACTGCTCCCCCCAATGAGCAGTTCTTC. It yields the protein CASSQTGTAPPNEQFF.

The sample holds a few counts of this clonotype. The V gene is TRBV15, the J gene TRBJ1-6, with no clear D. Trimming removed 1 base from V and 13 bases from J, with 11 bases in between. Germline loops: CDR1 LNHNV, CDR2 YYDKDF (reference sequence). This CDR3 comprises 13 residues. The CDR3 spells CATSRGEKVPLHF. In nucleotides, the CDR3 is TGTGCCACCAGCAGAGGAGAAAAGGTCCCCCTCCACTTT.

The J gene is TRBJ1-1, the V gene TRBV28; 10 bases match TRBD1. V lost 7 bases, J lost 4 bases, and 9 bases stayed unmatched. CDR3 length: 15 residues. Germline V gene data show CDR1 as MDHEN and CDR2 as SYDVKM. The CDR3, as DNA: TGTGCCAGCATTTCCGGGGGGACAGGGGTCACTGAAGCTTTCTTT. Amino acid sequence: CASISGGTGVTEAFF.

V gene TRBV7-2 combines with J gene TRBJ1-5; 8 bases are a match to TRBD1. With 5 bases clipped from V and 6 bases from J, the junction kept 12 bases outside the gene matches. The CDR3 is 16 residues long. Germline CDR1 SGHTA, CDR2 FQGNSA. The CDR3 loop is CASSQGAGRGTQPQHF. CDR3 in DNA: TGTGCCAGCAGCCAGGGGGCAGGCAGGGGTACTCAGCCCCAGCATTTT.